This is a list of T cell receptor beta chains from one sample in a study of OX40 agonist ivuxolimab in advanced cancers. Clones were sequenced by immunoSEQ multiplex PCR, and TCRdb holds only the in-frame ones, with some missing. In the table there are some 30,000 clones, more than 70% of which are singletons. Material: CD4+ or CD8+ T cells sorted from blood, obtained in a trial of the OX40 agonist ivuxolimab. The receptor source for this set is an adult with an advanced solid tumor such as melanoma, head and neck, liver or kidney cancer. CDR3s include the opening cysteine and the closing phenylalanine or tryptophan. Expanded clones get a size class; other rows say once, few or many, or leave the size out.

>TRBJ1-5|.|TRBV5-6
CASSLAWQGNQPQHF
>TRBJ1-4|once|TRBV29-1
CSVGWGEKLFF
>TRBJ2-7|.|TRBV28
CASTPSVSGRGYEQYF
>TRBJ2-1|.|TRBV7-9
CASSYREYNEQFF
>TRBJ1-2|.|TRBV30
CAWSEGLGDGYTF
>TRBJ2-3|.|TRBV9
CASSVGSGSTDTQYF
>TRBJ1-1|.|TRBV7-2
CASSFPTETMNTEAFF
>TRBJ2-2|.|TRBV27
CASSFSNTGELFF
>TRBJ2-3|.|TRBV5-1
CASSLVTSGSGADTQYF
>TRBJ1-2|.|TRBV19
CASSWTGANYGYTF
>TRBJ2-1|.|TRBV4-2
CASSQVSGEWGNEQFF
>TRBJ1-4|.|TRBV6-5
CASSYSGGTNEKLFF
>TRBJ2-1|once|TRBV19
CASSPAGANEQFF
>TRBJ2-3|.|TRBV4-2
CASSQEGINTQYF
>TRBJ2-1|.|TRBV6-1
CASTGGTGNEQFF
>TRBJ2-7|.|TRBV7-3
CASSYNHGPLNEQYF
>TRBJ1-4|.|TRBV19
CASSIDWRGQKKEDEKLFF
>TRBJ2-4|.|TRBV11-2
CASSLRGAGVVAKNIQYF
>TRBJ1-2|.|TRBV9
CASSATGGNYGYTF
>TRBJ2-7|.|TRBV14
CASSHTGLYEQYF
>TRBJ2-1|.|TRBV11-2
CASSSTSGFNEQFF
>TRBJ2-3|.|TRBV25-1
CASREGRGGRRDTQYF
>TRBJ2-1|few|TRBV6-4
CASSETGTSGGNEQFF
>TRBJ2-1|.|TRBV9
CASSPRGDHEQFF
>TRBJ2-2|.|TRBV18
CASSTGRFETGELFF
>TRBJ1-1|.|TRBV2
CASSVGPWTTEAFF